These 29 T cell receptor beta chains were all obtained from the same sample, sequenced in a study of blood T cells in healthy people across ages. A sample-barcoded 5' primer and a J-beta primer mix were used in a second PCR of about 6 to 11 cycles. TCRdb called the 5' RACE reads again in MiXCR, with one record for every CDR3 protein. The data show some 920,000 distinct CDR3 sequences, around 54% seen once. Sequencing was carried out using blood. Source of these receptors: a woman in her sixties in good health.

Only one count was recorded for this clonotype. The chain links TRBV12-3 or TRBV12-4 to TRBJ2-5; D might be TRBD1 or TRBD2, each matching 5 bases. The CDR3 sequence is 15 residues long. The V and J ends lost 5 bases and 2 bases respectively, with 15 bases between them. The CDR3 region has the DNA TGTGCCAGCAGTCCCCCGGGACGCACGCAAGAGACCCAGTACTTC. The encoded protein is CASSPPGRTQETQYF.

The CDR3 loop reads CATAGVGKGSSYEQYF. CDR3 sequence (DNA): TGTGCCACAGCAGGGGTGGGAAAAGGGTCCTCCTACGAGCAGTACTTC. V gene TRBV28 combines with J gene TRBJ2-7, with a weak D call TRBD1 (6 bases). CDR1 and CDR2 from the germline V gene are MDHEN and SYDVKM. V gave up 10 bases and J gave up 0 bases, with 22 bases separating them. This CDR3 has 16 amino acids.

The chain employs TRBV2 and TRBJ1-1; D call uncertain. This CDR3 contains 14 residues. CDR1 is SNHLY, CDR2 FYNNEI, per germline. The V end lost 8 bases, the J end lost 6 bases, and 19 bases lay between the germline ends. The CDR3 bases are TGTGCCAGCGGAGCCTCGGAGGTGTTGTCTGAAGCTTTCTTT. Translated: CASGASEVLSEAFF.

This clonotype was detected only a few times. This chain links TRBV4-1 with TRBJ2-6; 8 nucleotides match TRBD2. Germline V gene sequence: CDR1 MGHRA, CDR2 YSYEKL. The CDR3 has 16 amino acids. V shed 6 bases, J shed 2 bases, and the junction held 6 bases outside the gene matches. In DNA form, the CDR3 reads TGCGCCAGCAGACCCTCGGGGGGGACTGGGGCCAACGTCCTGACTTTC. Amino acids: CASRPSGGTGANVLTF.

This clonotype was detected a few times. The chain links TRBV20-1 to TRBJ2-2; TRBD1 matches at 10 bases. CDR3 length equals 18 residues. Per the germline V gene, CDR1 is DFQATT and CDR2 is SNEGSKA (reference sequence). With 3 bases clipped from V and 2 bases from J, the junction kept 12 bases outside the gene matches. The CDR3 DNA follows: TGCAGTGCTAGGACCCGACCCGGACAGGGGGGCAACACCGGGGAGCTGTTTTTT. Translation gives CSARTRPGQGGNTGELFF.

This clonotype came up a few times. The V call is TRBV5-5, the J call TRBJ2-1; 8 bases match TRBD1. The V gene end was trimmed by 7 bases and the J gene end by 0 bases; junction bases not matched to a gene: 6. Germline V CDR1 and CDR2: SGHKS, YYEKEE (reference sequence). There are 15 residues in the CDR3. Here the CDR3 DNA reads TGTGCCAGCCAGGGGGCCCTCAGCTCCTACAATGAGCAGTTCTTC. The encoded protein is CASQGALSSYNEQFF.

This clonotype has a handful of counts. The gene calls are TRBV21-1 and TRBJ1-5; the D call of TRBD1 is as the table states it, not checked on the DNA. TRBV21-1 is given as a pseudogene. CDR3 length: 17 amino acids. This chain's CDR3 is CASSKGLRTYSNQPQHF. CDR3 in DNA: TGTGCCAGCAGCAAAGGGTTGAGGACATATAGCAATCAGCCCCAGCATTTT.

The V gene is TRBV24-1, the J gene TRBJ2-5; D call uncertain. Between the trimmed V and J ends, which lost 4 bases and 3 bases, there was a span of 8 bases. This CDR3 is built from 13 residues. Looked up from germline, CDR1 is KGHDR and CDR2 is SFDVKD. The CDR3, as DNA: TGTGCCACCAGTGAGGGCTCTAAAGAGACCCAGTACTTC. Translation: CATSEGSKETQYF.

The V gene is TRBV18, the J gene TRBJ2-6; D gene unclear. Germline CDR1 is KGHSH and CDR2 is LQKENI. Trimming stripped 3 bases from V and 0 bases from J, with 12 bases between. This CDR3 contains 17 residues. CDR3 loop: CASSPMALSSGANVLTF. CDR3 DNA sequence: TGTGCCAGCTCACCTATGGCCCTCAGCTCTGGGGCCAACGTCCTGACTTTC. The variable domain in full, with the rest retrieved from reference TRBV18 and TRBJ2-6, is NAGVMQNPRHLVRRRGQEARLRCSPMKGHSHVYWYRQLPEEGLKFMVYLQKENIIDESGMPKERFSAEFPKEGPSILRIQQVVRGDSAAYFCASSPMALSSGANVLTFGAGSRLTVL.

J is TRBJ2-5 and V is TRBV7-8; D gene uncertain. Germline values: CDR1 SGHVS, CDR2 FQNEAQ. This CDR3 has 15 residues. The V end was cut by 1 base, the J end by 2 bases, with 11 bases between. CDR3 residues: CASSLDRGSQETQYF. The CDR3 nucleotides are TGTGCCAGCAGCTTAGATCGTGGCAGTCAAGAGACCCAGTACTTC.

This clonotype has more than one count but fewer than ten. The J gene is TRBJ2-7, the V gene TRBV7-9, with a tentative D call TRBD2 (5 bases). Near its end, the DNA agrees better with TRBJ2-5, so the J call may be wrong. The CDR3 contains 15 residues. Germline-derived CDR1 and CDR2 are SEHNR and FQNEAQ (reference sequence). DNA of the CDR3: TGTGCCAGCAGCTTAGGGCTTCTAGCCCTCCAGACCCAGTACTTC. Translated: CASSLGLLALQTQYF.

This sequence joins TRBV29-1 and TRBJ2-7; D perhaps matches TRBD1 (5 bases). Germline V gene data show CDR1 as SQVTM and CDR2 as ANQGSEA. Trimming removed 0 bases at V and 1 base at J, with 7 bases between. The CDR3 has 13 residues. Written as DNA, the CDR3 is TGCAGCGTTGAAGAGGACAAGTCCTACGAGCAGTACTTC. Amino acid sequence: CSVEEDKSYEQYF.

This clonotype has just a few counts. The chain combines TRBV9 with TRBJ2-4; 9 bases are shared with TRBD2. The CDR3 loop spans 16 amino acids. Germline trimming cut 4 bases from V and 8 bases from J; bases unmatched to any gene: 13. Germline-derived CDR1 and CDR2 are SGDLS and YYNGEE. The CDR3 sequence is CASSPLGGRGGDIQYF. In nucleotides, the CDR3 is TGTGCCAGCAGCCCATTAGGCGGGAGGGGGGGGGACATTCAGTACTTC.

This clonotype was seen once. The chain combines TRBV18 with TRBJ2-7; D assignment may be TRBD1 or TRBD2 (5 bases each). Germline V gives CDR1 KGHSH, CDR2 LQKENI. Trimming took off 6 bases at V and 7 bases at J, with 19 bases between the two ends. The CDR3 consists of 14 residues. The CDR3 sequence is CASSGTGIYNEQYF. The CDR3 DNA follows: TGTGCCAGCTCCGGGACGGGGATTTACAATGAGCAGTACTTC.

The CDR3 coding sequence is TGTGCCAGCAGACCGAGCCGTAGCTCTGGGGCCAACGTCCTGACTTTC. It translates to CASRPSRSSGANVLTF. This chain links TRBV28 with TRBJ2-6; unclear D gene. There are 16 residues in the CDR3. The V and J ends lost 6 bases and 0 bases respectively, with 12 bases between them. Germline loops: CDR1 MDHEN, CDR2 SYDVKM.

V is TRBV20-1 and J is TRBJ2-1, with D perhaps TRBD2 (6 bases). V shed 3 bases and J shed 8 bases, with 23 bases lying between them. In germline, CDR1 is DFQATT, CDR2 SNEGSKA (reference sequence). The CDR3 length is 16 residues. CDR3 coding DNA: TGCAGTGCTAGGCCTACGGGGGAGCCGTCTTGGGATGAGCAGTTCTTC. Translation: CSARPTGEPSWDEQFF.

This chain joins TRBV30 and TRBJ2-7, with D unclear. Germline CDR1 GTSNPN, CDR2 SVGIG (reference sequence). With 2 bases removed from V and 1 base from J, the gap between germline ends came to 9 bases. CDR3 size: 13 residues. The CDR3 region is CAWSSIQSYEQYF. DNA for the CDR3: TGTGCCTGGAGTAGTATTCAGTCCTACGAGCAGTACTTC.

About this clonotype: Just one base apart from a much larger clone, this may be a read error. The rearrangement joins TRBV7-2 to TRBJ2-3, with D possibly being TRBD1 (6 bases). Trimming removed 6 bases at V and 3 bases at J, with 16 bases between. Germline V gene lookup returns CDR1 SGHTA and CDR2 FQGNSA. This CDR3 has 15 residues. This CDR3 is CASRRGRGLTDTQYF. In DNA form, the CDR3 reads TGTGCCAGCAGGAGGGGCAGGGGTCTGACAGATACGCAGTATTTT.

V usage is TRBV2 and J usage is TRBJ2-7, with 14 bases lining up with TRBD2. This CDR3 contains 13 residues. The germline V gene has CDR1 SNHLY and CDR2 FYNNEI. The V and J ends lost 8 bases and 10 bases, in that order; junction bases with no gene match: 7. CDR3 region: CASGTSGSLAQYF. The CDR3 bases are TGTGCCAGCGGGACTAGCGGGAGTCTGGCCCAGTACTTC. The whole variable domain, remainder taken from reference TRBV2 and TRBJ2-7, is EPEVTQTPSHQVTQMGQEVILRCVPISNHLYFYWYRQILGQKVEFLVSFYNNEISEKSEIFDDQFSVERPDGSNFTLKIRSTKLEDSAMYFCASGTSGSLAQYFGPGTRLTVT.

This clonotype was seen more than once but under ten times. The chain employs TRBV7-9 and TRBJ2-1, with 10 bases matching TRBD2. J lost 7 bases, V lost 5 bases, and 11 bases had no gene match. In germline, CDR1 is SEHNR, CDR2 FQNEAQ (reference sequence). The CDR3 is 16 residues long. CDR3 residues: CASSRSLAGASNEQFF. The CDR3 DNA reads TGTGCCAGCAGCCGCTCTCTAGCGGGGGCCTCAAATGAGCAGTTCTTC.

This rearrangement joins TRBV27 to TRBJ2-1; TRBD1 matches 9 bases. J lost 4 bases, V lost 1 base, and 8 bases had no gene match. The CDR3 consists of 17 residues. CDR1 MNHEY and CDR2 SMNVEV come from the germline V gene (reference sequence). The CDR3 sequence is CASSLLVGQGKYNEQFF. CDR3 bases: TGTGCCAGCAGTTTATTGGTAGGACAGGGGAAGTACAATGAGCAGTTCTTC.

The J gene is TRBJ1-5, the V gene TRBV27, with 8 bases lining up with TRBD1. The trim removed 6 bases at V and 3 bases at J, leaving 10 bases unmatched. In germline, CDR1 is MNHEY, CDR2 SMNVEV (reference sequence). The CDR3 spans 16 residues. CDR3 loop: CASSPPRTGINQPQHF. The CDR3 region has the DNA TGTGCCAGCAGCCCCCCAAGGACAGGGATCAATCAGCCCCAGCATTTT.

The CDR3 region is CASSFTMNTEAFF. For the CDR3, the DNA is TGTGCCAGCAGCTTCACCATGAACACTGAAGCTTTCTTT. This sequence joins TRBV7-9 and TRBJ1-1; no firm D call. Germline V gene lookup returns CDR1 SEHNR and CDR2 FQNEAQ (reference sequence). This CDR3 is built from 13 residues. V lost 3 bases to trimming and J lost 0 bases, with 5 bases between them. The full variable domain, with the rest looked up from reference TRBV7-9 and TRBJ1-1, is DTGVSQNPRHKITKRGQNVTFRCDPISEHNRLYWYRQTLGQGPEFLTYFQNEAQLEKSRLLSDRFSAERPKGSFSTLEIQRTEQGDSAMYLCASSFTMNTEAFFGQGTRLTVV.

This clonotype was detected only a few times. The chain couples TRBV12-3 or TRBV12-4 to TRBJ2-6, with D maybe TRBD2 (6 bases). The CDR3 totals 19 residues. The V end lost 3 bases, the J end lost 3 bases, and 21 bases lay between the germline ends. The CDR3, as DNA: TGTGCCAGCAGTTTCCCCGGCGGGACTCGCTTTCTTGGGGCCAACGTCCTGACTTTC. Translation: CASSFPGGTRFLGANVLTF.

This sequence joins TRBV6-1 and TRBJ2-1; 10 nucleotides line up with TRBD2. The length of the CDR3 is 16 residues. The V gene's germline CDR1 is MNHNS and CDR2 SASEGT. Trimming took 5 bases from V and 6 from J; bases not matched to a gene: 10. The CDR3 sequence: CASSSQGGLAVNEQFF. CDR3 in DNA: TGTGCCAGCAGTTCCCAGGGCGGACTAGCGGTCAATGAGCAGTTCTTC.

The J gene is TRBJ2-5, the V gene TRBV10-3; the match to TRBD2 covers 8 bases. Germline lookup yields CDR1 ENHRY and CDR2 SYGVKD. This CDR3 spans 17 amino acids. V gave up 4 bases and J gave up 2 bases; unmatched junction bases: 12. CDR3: CAISGMVAGTLQETQYF. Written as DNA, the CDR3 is TGTGCCATCAGTGGGATGGTAGCGGGGACCCTACAAGAGACCCAGTACTTC.

DNA for the CDR3: TGCAGCGTTGAAGTGACGGGGAACATTCAGTACTTC. It encodes CSVEVTGNIQYF. The chain combines TRBV29-1 with TRBJ2-4; D might be TRBD2 (5 bases). The length of the CDR3 is 12 residues. CDR1 SQVTM and CDR2 ANQGSEA come from the germline V gene. V was trimmed by 1 base and J by 7 bases, leaving 8 bases between them.

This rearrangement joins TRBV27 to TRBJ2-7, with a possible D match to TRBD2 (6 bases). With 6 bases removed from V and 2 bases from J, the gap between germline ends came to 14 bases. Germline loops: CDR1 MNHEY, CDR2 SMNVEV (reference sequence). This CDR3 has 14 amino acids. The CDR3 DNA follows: TGTGCCAGCAGACGTCGGGGGTACGCCTACGAGCAGTACTTC. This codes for CASRRRGYAYEQYF.

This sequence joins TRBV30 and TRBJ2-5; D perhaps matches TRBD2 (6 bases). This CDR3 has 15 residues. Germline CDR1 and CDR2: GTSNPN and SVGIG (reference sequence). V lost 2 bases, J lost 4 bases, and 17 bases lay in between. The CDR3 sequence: CAWSNMAPRGETQYF. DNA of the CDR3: TGTGCCTGGAGTAATATGGCGCCGCGGGGAGAGACCCAGTACTTC.